One TCR beta chain is described in this entry. The target antigen is unknown. Study-level results: Whole repertoires were not studied in the larger cohort, only one V-J beta rearrangement. In terms of TCR gene usage, tumor memory CD4+ T cells clustered together with blood and lymph node memory CD4+ cells, as well as with lymph node naive CD4+ cells.

Trimming pared 6 bases from V and 8 bases from J, leaving 16 bases between. Germline assignment: CDR1 MNHNY and CDR2 SVGAGI (reference sequence). This CDR3 has 13 amino acids. Purified naive CD4+ T cells were depleted of CD25+ Tregs. After constant-region reverse-primer amplification, full-length variable regions underwent semi-nested PCR with Nested Universal Primer A. A single record per CDR3 protein comes from TCRdb applying MiXCR to the 5' RACE reads. Here the sample spans nearly 55,000 distinct CDR3 sequences, approximately 25% being singletons. The material sequenced was tumor-infiltrating naive CD4+ T cells sorted from the breast tumor. Described subset: naive CD4+ T cells, CD4+CD45RA+CD25-. This TCR was sampled from a female donor with breast cancer. J is TRBJ1-2 and V is TRBV6-6, with D possibly TRBD1 on 5 matching bases. The CDR3 loop reads CASRPGGLQGYTF. Here the CDR3 DNA reads TGTGCCAGCAGGCCCGGGGGACTTCAGGGCTACACCTTC.